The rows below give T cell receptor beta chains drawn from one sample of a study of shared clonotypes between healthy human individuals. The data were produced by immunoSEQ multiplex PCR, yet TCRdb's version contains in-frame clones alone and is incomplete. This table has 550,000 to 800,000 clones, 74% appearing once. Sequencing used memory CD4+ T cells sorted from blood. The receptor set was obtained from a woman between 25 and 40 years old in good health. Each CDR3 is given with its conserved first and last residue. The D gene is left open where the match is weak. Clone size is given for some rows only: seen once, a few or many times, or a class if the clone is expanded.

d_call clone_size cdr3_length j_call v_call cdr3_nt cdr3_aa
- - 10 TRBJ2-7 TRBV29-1 TGCAGCGTTGGGCATGAAGAGCAGTACTTC CSVGHEEQYF
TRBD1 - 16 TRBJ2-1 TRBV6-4 TGTGCCAGCAGTTTATCGGGACAGGACTCCTACAATGAGCAGTTCTTC CASSLSGQDSYNEQFF
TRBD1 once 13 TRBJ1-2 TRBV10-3 TGTGCCATCAGTGAGCAAACAGGGGTTGGCTACACCTTC CAISEQTGVGYTF
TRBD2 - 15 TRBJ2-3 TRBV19 TGTGCCAGTACCGAAAGCGGGAGTAAGTCAGATACGCAGTATTTT CASTESGSKSDTQYF
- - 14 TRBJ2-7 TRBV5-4 TGTGCCAGCAGCTTGAAATCCAGCTCCTACGAGCAGTACTTC CASSLKSSSYEQYF
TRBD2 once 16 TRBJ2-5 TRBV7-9 TGTGCCAGCAGCGCGGGACTAGCGGGAGGGCCGGAGACCCAGTACTTC CASSAGLAGGPETQYF
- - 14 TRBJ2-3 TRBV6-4 TGTGCCAGCAGTCAGCAGGGCGGTACAGATACGCAGTATTTT CASSQQGGTDTQYF
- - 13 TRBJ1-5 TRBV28 TGTGCCAGCAGTTTATCTCGAGTTCAGCCCCAGCATTTT CASSLSRVQPQHF
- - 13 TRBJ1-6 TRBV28 TGTGCCAGCAGCTCAGGGGACCCAAGGCCCCTCCACTTT CASSSGDPRPLHF
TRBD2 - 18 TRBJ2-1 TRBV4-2 TGTGCCAGCAGCCAAGAAGCACTAGGACTAGCGGGAGTCCATGAGCAGTTCTTC CASSQEALGLAGVHEQFF
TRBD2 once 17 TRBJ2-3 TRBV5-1 TGCGCCAGCAGCCCCCCCGAGACTAGCGGGAGCACAGATACGCAGTATTTT CASSPPETSGSTDTQYF
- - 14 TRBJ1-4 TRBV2 TGTGCCAGCAAGGATTTCGAAACTAATGAAAAACTGTTTTTT CASKDFETNEKLFF
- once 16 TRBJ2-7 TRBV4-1 TGCGCCAGCAGCCAAGGGTCTGGCAGGGAGCGAAACGAGCAGTACTTC CASSQGSGRERNEQYF
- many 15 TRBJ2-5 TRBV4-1 TGCGCCAGCAGCCAGGATCCAGGGACACGGAAGACCCAGTACTTC CASSQDPGTRKTQYF
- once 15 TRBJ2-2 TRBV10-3 TGTGCCATCCCTTCGGCAGCCGCGAACACCGGGGAGCTGTTTTTT CAIPSAAANTGELFF
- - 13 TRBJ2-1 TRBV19 TGTGCCAGTAGTTGGGGTGGGCTTGATGAGCAGTTCTTC CASSWGGLDEQFF
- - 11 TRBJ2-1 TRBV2 TGTGCCAGCAGCTTTCATCCTGAGCAGTTCTTC CASSFHPEQFF
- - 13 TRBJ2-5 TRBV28 TGTGCCAGCAGAAGTTATTTAAAAGAGACCCAGTACTTC CASRSYLKETQYF
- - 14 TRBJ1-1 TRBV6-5 TGTGCCAGCAGTTACTCCAAACGAACAGGGGAAGCTTTCTTT CASSYSKRTGEAFF
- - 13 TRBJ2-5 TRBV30 TGTGCCTGGAGCGGGGGGCGACCAGAGACCCAGTACTTC CAWSGGRPETQYF
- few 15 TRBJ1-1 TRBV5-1 TGCGCCAGCAGCTTATCAGTTGGTATGAACACTGAAGCTTTCTTT CASSLSVGMNTEAFF
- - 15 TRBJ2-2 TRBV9 TGTGCCAGCAGCGTATCTAGCGAGACGTTCGGGGAGCTGTTTTTT CASSVSSETFGELFF
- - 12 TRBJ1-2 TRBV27 TGTGCCAGCAGTGCTCAGGGAAGGGGCTACACCTTC CASSAQGRGYTF
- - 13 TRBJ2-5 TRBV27 TGTGCCAGCAGTCCTGGGCCGATGCGGACCCAGTACTTC CASSPGPMRTQYF
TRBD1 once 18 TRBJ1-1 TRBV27 TGTGCCAGCAGTCCCAGGACAGGGGGCTATAAATTGAACACTGAAGCTTTCTTT CASSPRTGGYKLNTEAFF
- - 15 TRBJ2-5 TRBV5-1 TGCGCCAGCAGCTTGAACCCGGGAACCCAAGAGACCCAGTACTTC CASSLNPGTQETQYF
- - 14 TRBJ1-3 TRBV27 TGTGCCAGCAGTTTGCGAGGGGCTGGAAACACCATATATTTT CASSLRGAGNTIYF
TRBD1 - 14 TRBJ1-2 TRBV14 TGTGCCAGCAGCCAAGGGAGGGGGCCGTATGGCTACACCTTC CASSQGRGPYGYTF
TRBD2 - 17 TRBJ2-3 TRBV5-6 TGTGCCAGCAGCTCCGGATTGCTAGCGGGAGTGTCAGATACGCAGTATTTT CASSSGLLAGVSDTQYF
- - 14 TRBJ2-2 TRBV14 TGTGCCAGCAGCCAACAAGGGGCTCCCGGGGAGCTGTTTTTT CASSQQGAPGELFF
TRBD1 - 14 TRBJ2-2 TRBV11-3 TGTGCCAGCAGCGGACAGGCCGGCACCGGGGAGCTGTTTTTT CASSGQAGTGELFF
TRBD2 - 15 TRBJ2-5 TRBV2 TGTGCCAGCAGCGAAATTCTAGCGGGAGGTGAGATCCAGTACTTC CASSEILAGGEIQYF